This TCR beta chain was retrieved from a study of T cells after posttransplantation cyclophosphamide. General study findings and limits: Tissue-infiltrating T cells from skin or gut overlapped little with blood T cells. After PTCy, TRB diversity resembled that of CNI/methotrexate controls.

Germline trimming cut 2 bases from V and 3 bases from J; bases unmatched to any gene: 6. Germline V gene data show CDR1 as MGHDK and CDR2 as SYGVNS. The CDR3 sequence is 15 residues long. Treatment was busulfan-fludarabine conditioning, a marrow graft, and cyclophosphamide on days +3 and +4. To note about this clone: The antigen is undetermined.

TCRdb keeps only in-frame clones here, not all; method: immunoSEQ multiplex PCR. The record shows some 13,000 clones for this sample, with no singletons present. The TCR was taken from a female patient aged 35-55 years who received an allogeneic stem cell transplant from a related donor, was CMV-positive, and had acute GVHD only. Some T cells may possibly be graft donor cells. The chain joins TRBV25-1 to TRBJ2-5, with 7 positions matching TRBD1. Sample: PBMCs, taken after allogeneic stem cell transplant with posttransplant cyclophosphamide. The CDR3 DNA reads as TGTGCCAGCAGTGAAGGGCGGCAGGGGGAAGAGACCCAGTACTTC. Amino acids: CASSEGRQGEETQYF.